This T cell receptor beta chain was recorded in a study of T cells in women clearing cervical HPV infection (dated by TCRdb to the late 2010s). Broadly, across the study: Cases were about 25 women with histologically confirmed HPV16-related CIN3 or worse, including a couple of invasive cancers. Among cases, blood sampling occurred a median of about 150 days after lesion detection, with an interquartile range of roughly 90 to 200 days. Five blinded duplicates per group were added as quality controls, giving around 60 samples: around 50 participants and approximately ten replicates. Blood from cases was collected at the visit where the lesion was first found, while blood from controls was collected once the infection could no longer be detected. In the parent cohort, some 10,000 women aged 18 or older were enrolled in Guanacaste, Costa Rica, during about 1992 to 1994 and were followed for more than 6 years. Cases had a median age of almost 35 years compared with 38 to 40 for controls, and baseline characteristics showed no significant differences between the groups. Nested within Costa Rica's Guanacaste HPV Natural History Study, an exploratory proof-of-principle case-control study compared TCR repertoires across cervical HPV16 outcomes. Since HLA typing was available for only a few women, HLA type could not be ruled out as a confounder. Controls were 25 or so women whose single incident HPV16 infection cleared within 12 months without precancer or cancer developing. Cases and controls were matched on year of sample collection and on age within five years. The paper as a whole reports these results and caveats: The cross-sectional design could not show whether associations preceded infection or resulted from it; effector/memory subsets and HPV-specific T cells were not isolated. By combining richness with V gene abundances, random forest classifiers separated cases from controls with an estimated AUC of around 0.8. T-cell numbers per sample were unknown, so richness differences could reflect varying T-cell content rather than repertoire biology. Across sequencing depths, CIN3+ cases showed significantly higher TCR repertoire richness than controls, but evenness did not differ between the groups. TRBV6-7 relative abundance was lower in cases than in controls (around 0.11% versus 0.15%; Bonferroni P = 0.0008).

Every participant had a single incident cervical HPV16 infection, and women with prevalent HPV16 infections were excluded. Cervical HPV DNA was detected with MY09/MY11 PCR, and genotyping was done by dot-blot hybridization. Fifteen mL of heparinized blood was centrifuged, after which the buffy coat was aliquoted, frozen at -30 degrees C, and then stored at -80 degrees C. Genomic DNA was extracted from buffy coat specimens using QIAGEN kits. TCR beta CDR3 regions were amplified by multiplex PCR from an average of about 1.1 ug genomic DNA per sample using the immunoSEQ assay. Primer bias was corrected in the assay by using a complete synthetic TCR repertoire to establish an amplification baseline. The amplicons were sequenced on the Illumina platform. The paper's processing steps were these. Error correction of the sequences involved clustering with frequency ratios plus a modified nearest-neighbor algorithm, after which the sequences were analyzed in the immunoSEQ Analyzer using IMGT gene definitions. At each rarefaction depth, TCR richness and evenness were averaged across 20 rarefaction repeats, and any sample with fewer sequences than the depth was left out. Relative abundances of V, D and J genes were compared between groups using Wilcoxon rank sum tests, with FDR correction applied. Blinded duplicates gave an intraclass correlation of 95.6% for TCR richness and an average of about 76% across roughly 69 gene segments. TCRdb retrieved this table from immuneACCESS and kept in-frame rearrangements only. Not all clones are present; in checked studies, unresolved V genes account for under half, and no reason is known for the remainder. The V and J calls and the clone size are those of that table, but D and trimming were determined from the DNA. In this sample's table one finds nearly 20,000 clones. The biggest ten clones account for about 3% of the sample.

The germline V gene encodes CDR1 MNHEY and CDR2 SMNVEV (reference sequence). Unmatched junction bases come to 11, with V trimmed by 7 bases and J by 1 base. The CDR3 runs 16 residues from the cysteine to the phenylalanine. The DNA shown is the part of the CDR3 that was read: 39 bases, in frame from base 1. As regards this clone: The specificity of this receptor is unknown. The CDR3 end falls 3 residues outside the read, so it is completed with the germline J gene.

The TCR was taken from a woman between 18 and 69 years old with a cervical HPV16 infection that either progressed to CIN3+ or cleared (not recorded which). The receptor chain draws on TRBV27 and TRBJ2-5, with TRBD1 matching 8 junction bases. Sequencing input: blood buffy coat. Partial CDR3 DNA: TGTGCCAGCAACCTATTCTGGACAGGGACCCAAGAGACC. Its coded protein is CASNLFWTGTQET. The full CDR3 protein is CASNLFWTGTQETQYF.